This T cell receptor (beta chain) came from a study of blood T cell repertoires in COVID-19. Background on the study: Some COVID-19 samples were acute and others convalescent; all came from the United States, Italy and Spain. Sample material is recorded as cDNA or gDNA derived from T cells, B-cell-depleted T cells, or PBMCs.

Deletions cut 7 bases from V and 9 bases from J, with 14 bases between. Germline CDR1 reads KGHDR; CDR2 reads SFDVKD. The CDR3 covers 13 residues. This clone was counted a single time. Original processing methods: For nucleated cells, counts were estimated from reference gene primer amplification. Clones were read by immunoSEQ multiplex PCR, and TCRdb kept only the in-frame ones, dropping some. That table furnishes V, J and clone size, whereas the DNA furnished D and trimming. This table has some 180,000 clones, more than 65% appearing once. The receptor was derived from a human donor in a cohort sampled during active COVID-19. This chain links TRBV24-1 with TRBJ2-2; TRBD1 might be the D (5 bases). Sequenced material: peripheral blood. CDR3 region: CATSDRGPRELFF. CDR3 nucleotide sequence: TGTGCCACCAGCGACAGAGGCCCCAGGGAGCTGTTTTTT.